This TCR beta chain was retrieved from a study of blood T cell repertoires in COVID-19. Study in general: Material from acute and convalescent COVID-19 was sourced from the United States, Italy and Spain. In each case, the material was cDNA or gDNA derived from T cells, B-cell-depleted T cells, or PBMCs.

Under the authors' procedure: Amplification of reference gene primers was used by the study to estimate nucleated cell counts. The protocol was immunoSEQ multiplex PCR, while the TCRdb copy is restricted to in-frame clones and leaves out a portion. V and J calls and clone size are as listed in that table; D and trimming were resolved from the DNA. The table has roughly 400,000 clones, around 90% seen once. Trimming pared 5 bases from V and 1 base from J, leaving 14 bases between. CDR3 length equals 15 residues. Germline CDR1 and CDR2: MNHEY and SVGAGI. This receptor was obtained from a woman in her forties with acute COVID-19. The chain links TRBV6-5 to TRBJ2-5, with D possibly TRBD2 on 6 matching bases. Specimen: PBMCs or T cells enriched from blood (not recorded which). CDR3 nucleotides: TGTGCCAGCAGTCCCCTGGGCGGGGCCCAAGAGACCCAGTACTTC. Translation gives CASSPLGGAQETQYF.